This T cell receptor (beta chain) was captured in a study of cytomegalovirus exposure and HLA in healthy donors. Losses at the gene ends were 6 bases for V and 0 bases for J; bases not matched to a gene: 5. The CDR3 is made up of 14 amino acids. The germline gives CDR1 MNHEY, CDR2 SMNVEV (reference sequence). Primers for the PCR totalled 60 Vbeta and 13 Jbeta. Clones were sequenced by immunoSEQ multiplex PCR, and TCRdb holds only the in-frame ones, with some missing. This sample yields tens of thousands of clones, of which 60% to 85% are seen a single time; around 0.96% belongs to the top ten. The sample consisted of PBMCs. The chain uses TRBV27 and TRBJ2-7; 7 bases line up with TRBD1. The origin of this receptor is a male donor in good health and CMV-seronegative. CDR3 bases: TGTGCCAGCAGCTTCCGGGACAGCTCCTACGAGCAGTACTTC. Translation gives CASSFRDSSYEQYF.